The T cell receptor (beta chain) described here comes from a study of blood T cell repertoires in COVID-19. TCRdb keeps only in-frame clones here, not all; method: immunoSEQ multiplex PCR. The table records 190,000 or so clones, 65% to 80% of them present only once. The germline V gene has CDR1 MNHEY and CDR2 SMNVEV (reference sequence). The V gene lost 2 bases and the J gene lost 3 bases, with 12 bases spanning the gap. This CDR3 is 15 amino acids long. The sample comprised peripheral blood. The receptor was isolated from a man between 45 and 60 years old who had recovered from COVID-19. The J gene is TRBJ2-3, the V gene TRBV27, with D possibly matching TRBD2 (5 bases). The CDR3 reads CASSLKWEFTDTQYF. In nucleotides, the CDR3 is TGTGCCAGCAGTTTAAAGTGGGAGTTTACAGATACGCAGTATTTT.